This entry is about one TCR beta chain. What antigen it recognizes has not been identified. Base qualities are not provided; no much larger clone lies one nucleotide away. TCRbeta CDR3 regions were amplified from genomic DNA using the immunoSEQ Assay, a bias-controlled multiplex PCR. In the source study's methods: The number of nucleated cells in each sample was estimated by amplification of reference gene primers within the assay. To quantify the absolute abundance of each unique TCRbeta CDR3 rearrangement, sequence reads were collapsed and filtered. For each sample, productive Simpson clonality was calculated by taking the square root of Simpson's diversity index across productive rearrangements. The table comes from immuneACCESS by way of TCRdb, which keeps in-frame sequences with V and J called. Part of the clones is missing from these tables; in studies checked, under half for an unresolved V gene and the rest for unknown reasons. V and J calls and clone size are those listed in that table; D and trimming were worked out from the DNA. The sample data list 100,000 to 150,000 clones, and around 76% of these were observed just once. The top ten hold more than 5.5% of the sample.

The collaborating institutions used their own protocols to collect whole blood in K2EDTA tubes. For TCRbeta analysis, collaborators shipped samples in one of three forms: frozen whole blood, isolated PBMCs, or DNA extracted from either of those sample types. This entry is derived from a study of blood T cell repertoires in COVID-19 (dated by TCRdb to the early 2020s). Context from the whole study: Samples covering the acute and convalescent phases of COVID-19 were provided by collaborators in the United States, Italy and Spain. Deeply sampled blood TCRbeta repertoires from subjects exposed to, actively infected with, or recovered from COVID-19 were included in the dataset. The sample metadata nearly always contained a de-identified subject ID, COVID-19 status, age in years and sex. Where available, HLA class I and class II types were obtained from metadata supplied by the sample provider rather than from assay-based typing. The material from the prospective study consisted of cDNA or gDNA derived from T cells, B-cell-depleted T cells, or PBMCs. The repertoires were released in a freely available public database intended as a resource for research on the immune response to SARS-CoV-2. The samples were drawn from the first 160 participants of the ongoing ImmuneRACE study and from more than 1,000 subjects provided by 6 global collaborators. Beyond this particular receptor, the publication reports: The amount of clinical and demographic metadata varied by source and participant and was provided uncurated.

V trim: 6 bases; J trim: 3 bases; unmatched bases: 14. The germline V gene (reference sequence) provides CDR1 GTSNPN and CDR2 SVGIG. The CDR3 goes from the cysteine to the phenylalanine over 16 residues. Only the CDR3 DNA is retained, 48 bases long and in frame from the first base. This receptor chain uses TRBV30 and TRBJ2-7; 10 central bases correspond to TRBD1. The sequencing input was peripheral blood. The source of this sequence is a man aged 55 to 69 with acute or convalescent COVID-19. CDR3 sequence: CACSLRDRGSFYEQYF. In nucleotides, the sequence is TGTGCCTGCTCCCTCCGGGACAGGGGATCTTTCTACGAGCAGTACTTC.